The 17 T cell receptor beta chains reported below all come from one sample, sequenced in a study of blood T cell repertoires in COVID-19. Repertoires were generated with immunoSEQ multiplex PCR, while TCRdb's copy carries only in-frame clones and drops some. The sample yields some 46,000 clones, 70% to 90% seen once. Sequencing used peripheral blood. These receptors were collected from a woman older than 75 with COVID-19, enrolled during active disease.

The V call is TRBV6-5, the J call TRBJ1-2; 7 nucleotides agree with TRBD1. The germline gives CDR1 MNHEY, CDR2 SVGAGI. The CDR3 sequence is 14 residues long. With V trimmed by 5 bases and J by 4 bases, 7 bases remained unmatched. Here the CDR3 DNA reads TGTGCCAGCAGTCCCCAGGGGGGACTCTATGGCTACACCTTC. It translates to CASSPQGGLYGYTF.

This rearrangement joins TRBV10-1 to TRBJ2-7; possibly TRBD2 for D (6 bases). Germline V gene lookup returns CDR1 WNHNN and CDR2 SYGVQD (reference sequence). V was pared by 9 bases and J by 6 bases, with 21 bases between. This CDR3 comprises 14 residues. Written as DNA, the CDR3 is TGCGCCAGGGAATATACCGCAGTGGGACTCGAGCAGTACTTC. Translation: CAREYTAVGLEQYF.

The chain employs TRBV21-1 and TRBJ2-2; the D call of TRBD1 is as the table states it, not checked on the DNA. TRBV21-1 is recorded as a pseudogene. CDR3 length equals 14 residues. The CDR3 loop is CASSKGTDTGELFF. CDR3 coding DNA: TGTGCCAGCAGCAAGGGGACAGACACCGGGGAGCTGTTTTTT.

The rearrangement uses TRBV10-3 and TRBJ1-2, with 7 bases fitting TRBD1. This CDR3 has 11 amino acids. J lost 8 bases, V lost 7 bases, and 4 bases had no gene match. CDR1 and CDR2 (germline): ENHRY, SYGVKD. This chain's CDR3 is CAITYRGGYTF. The CDR3 DNA reads as TGTGCCATCACCTACAGGGGCGGCTACACCTTC.

The chain has TRBV3-1 (or the pseudogene TRBV3-2) and TRBJ2-3, with D unclear. This CDR3 is built from 15 residues. Germline values: CDR1 LGHDT, CDR2 YNNKEL (reference sequence). Between the trimmed V and J ends, which lost 1 base and 2 bases, there was a span of 10 bases. CDR3 coding DNA: TGTGCCAGCAGCCAAGCAGGCAGGCTCACAGATACGCAGTATTTT. Translation: CASSQAGRLTDTQYF.

The V call is TRBV6-2 or TRBV6-3, the J call TRBJ1-1, with a possible D match to TRBD1 (6 bases). The germline CDR1 and CDR2 sequences are MNHEY and SVGEGT. V was shortened by 2 bases and J by 6 bases, with 16 bases between the two germline ends. This CDR3 has 15 residues. The CDR3 loop reads CASSYGGGFSPEAFF. CDR3 DNA: TGTGCCAGCAGTTACGGGGGGGGCTTTAGCCCTGAAGCTTTCTTT.

The CDR3 DNA reads as TGTGCCAGCAGCTTACAGGCAGGGGGGACTGAAGCTTTCTTT. Translated: CASSLQAGGTEAFF. V gene TRBV7-2 combines with J gene TRBJ1-1, with 7 bases matching TRBD1. In germline, CDR1 is SGHTA, CDR2 FQGNSA. The CDR3 consists of 14 residues. With 2 bases clipped from V and 5 bases from J, the junction kept 5 bases outside the gene matches.

This clone was recorded once. For the CDR3, the DNA is TGTGCCAGCAGCTTAGGGGACAGGGTCGGGACAGATACGCAGTATTTT. As protein: CASSLGDRVGTDTQYF. The chain employs TRBV11-3 and TRBJ2-3; 9 nucleotides match TRBD1. This CDR3 spans 16 amino acids. Germline CDR1 and CDR2: SGHNT and YENEEA. Trimming at V came to 1 base and at J to 3 bases, leaving 5 bases not matched to a gene.

The rearrangement uses TRBV5-1 and TRBJ2-5; TRBD1 is a possible D gene (5 bases). Deletions cut 4 bases from V and 1 base from J, with 11 bases between. Germline CDR1 SGHRS, CDR2 YFSETQ. CDR3 length: 14 amino acids. In DNA, the CDR3 is TGCGCCAGCAGCATGGGAAGGGGCCAAGAGACCCAGTACTTC. Amino acids: CASSMGRGQETQYF.

The rearrangement links TRBV5-1 to TRBJ1-2; 9 positions agree with TRBD1. Germline loops: CDR1 SGHRS, CDR2 YFSETQ. J gave up 4 bases and V 4 bases, and 5 bases lay outside the gene matches. The CDR3 is 14 residues long. The CDR3 nucleotides read TGCGCCAGCAGCGAGGACAGGGGACCCTATGGCTACACCTTC. Protein: CASSEDRGPYGYTF.

The chain links TRBV7-6 to TRBJ1-4, with D hard to call. V was cut by 1 base and J by 3 bases, with 12 bases left in between. The CDR3 contains 16 residues. Germline CDR1 is SGHVS and CDR2 is FNYEAQ. The CDR3: CASSLGRAPANEKLFF. The CDR3 DNA reads as TGTGCCAGCAGCTTAGGGAGGGCTCCGGCTAATGAAAAACTGTTTTTT.

The chain carries TRBV24-1 and TRBJ2-3; TRBD2 aligns across 11 bases. V lost 4 bases to trimming and J lost 4 bases; unmatched junction nucleotides: 6. The germline gives CDR1 KGHDR, CDR2 SFDVKD. This CDR3 is built from 16 residues. The CDR3 sequence: CATSDRSGRGPDTQYF. In DNA, the CDR3 is TGTGCCACCAGTGACCGTAGCGGGAGGGGCCCAGATACGCAGTATTTT.

The chain links TRBV5-5 to TRBJ2-2; D is unresolved. This CDR3 is 14 amino acids long. The V end lost 2 bases, the J end lost 5 bases, and 10 bases lay between the germline ends. Germline CDR1 and CDR2: SGHKS and YYEKEE (reference sequence). CDR3 residues: CASSFESATGELFF. The DNA of the CDR3 is TGTGCCAGCAGCTTTGAGAGCGCAACCGGGGAGCTGTTTTTT.

The sample holds one count of this clone. The V call is TRBV7-9, the J call TRBJ1-1; D is uncertain. The CDR3 totals 14 residues. Trimming pared 1 base from V and 0 bases from J, leaving 6 bases between. Looked up from germline, CDR1 is SEHNR and CDR2 is FQNEAQ (reference sequence). The CDR3 DNA is TGTGCCAGCAGCTTAGGCAGTATGAACACTGAAGCTTTCTTT. It specifies CASSLGSMNTEAFF. Filled out from reference TRBV7-9 and TRBJ1-1, the complete variable domain reads DTGVSQNPRHKITKRGQNVTFRCDPISEHNRLYWYRQTLGQGPEFLTYFQNEAQLEKSRLLSDRFSAERPKGSFSTLEIQRTEQGDSAMYLCASSLGSMNTEAFFGQGTRLTVV.

The rearrangement links TRBV28 to TRBJ1-5, with D perhaps TRBD1 (6 bases). The germline V and J ends were trimmed by 4 bases and 4 bases, with 20 bases remaining between them. Germline CDR1 and CDR2: MDHEN and SYDVKM. The CDR3 is 17 residues long. CDR3 bases: TGTGCCAGCAGTTCCCCGGTGAGGAGGGGGGGAAATCAGCCCCAGCATTTT. Translated: CASSSPVRRGGNQPQHF.

The gene calls are TRBV7-2 and TRBJ2-5, with TRBD2 identical over 12 bases. The CDR3 is 15 residues long. CDR1 SGHTA and CDR2 FQGNSA come from the germline V gene. J gave up 5 bases and V 4 bases, and 5 bases lay outside the gene matches. The CDR3 region is CASSSTSGSWETQYF. Here the CDR3 DNA reads TGTGCCAGCAGCTCGACTAGCGGGAGTTGGGAGACCCAGTACTTC. Supplemented by reference TRBV7-2 and TRBJ2-5, the full variable domain reads GAGVSQSPSNKVTEKGKDVELRCDPISGHTALYWYRQSLGQGLEFLIYFQGNSAPDKSGLPSDRFSAERTGGSVSTLTIQRTQQEDSAVYLCASSSTSGSWETQYFGPGTRLLVL.

The chain is built from TRBV19 and TRBJ1-5; D may be TRBD1 (5 bases). CDR1 and CDR2 from the germline V gene are LNHDA and SQIVND (reference sequence). The V end was cut by 8 bases, the J end by 3 bases, with 14 bases between. The CDR3 consists of 14 residues. The CDR3 DNA reads as TGTGCCAGTTCGACAGCAAAGTTCAATCAGCCCCAGCATTTT. This sequence encodes CASSTAKFNQPQHF.